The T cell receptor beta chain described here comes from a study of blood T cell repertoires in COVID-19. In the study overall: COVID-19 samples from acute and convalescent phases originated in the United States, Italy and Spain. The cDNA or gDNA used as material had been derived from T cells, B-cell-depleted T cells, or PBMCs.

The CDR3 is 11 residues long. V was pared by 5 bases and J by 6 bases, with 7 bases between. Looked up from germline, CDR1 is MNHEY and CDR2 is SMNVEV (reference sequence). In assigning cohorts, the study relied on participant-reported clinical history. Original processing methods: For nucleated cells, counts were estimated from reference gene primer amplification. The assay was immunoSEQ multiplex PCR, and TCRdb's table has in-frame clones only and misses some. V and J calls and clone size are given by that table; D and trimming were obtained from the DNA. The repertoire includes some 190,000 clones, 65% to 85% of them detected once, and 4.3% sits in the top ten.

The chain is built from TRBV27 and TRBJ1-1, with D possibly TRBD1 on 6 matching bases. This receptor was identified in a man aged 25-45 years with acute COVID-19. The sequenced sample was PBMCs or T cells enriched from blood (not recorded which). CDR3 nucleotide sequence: TGTGCCAGCAGTCAGGGGTCTGAAGCTTTCTTT. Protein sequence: CASSQGSEAFF.